These 14 T cell receptor beta chains came from one sample sequenced in a study of T cell changes during pregnancy in multiple sclerosis. Sequenced by immunoSEQ multiplex PCR; TCRdb stores in-frame clones only, minus some. The table has over 70,000 clones, over 80% seen once; the top ten hold 2.5% to 3%. Here the sequenced sample was peripheral blood, taken in the third trimester of pregnancy. These receptors were obtained from a female donor in good health, enrolled as a control in a pregnancy study.

The chain combines TRBV7-8 with TRBJ2-3, with TRBD1 matching 8 bases. The CDR3 has 15 amino acids. The germline V gene has CDR1 SGHVS and CDR2 FQNEAQ. V trimming: 5 bases; J trimming: 6 bases; junction bases outside the gene matches: 10. The CDR3 here is CASSPQTGEGDTQYF. The CDR3 nucleotides are TGTGCCAGCAGCCCACAGACAGGGGAAGGGGATACGCAGTATTTT. Based on the CDR3 plus reference TRBV7-8 and TRBJ2-3, the full variable domain is GAGVSQSPRYKVAKRGQDVALRCDPISGHVSLFWYQQALGQGPEFLTYFQNEAQLDKSGLPSDRFFAERPEGSVSTLKIQRTQQEDSAVYLCASSPQTGEGDTQYFGPGTRLTVL.

The V gene is TRBV5-4, the J gene TRBJ2-3; 11 bases agree with TRBD2. The J segment lost 0 bases and the V segment lost 4 bases, leaving 7 bases of the junction unmatched. Germline V gene data show CDR1 as SGHNT and CDR2 as YYREEE (reference sequence). The CDR3 is made up of 17 amino acids. The DNA for the CDR3 is TGTGCCAGCAGCGGAGGCGGGACTAGCGGTAGCACAGATACGCAGTATTTT. Its protein is CASSGGGTSGSTDTQYF.

This chain joins TRBV7-2 and TRBJ2-3, with TRBD2 matching over 12 bases. The CDR3 is made up of 17 amino acids. After removal of 4 bases from V and 4 bases from J, the junction contained 9 bases not matched to a gene. Per the germline V gene, CDR1 is SGHTA and CDR2 is FQGNSA. The CDR3 is CASSSRTSGEIPDTQYF. In DNA, the CDR3 is TGTGCCAGCAGCTCAAGGACTAGCGGGGAAATCCCAGATACGCAGTATTTT.

This chain joins TRBV14 and TRBJ2-5; TRBD1 aligns across 8 bases. The CDR3 has 14 residues. The germline gives CDR1 SGHDN, CDR2 FVKESK. Trimming cost V 5 bases and J 5 bases; bases outside gene matches: 7. The CDR3 here is CASSARQGRETQYF. CDR3 nucleotides: TGTGCCAGCAGCGCTCGACAGGGGCGGGAGACCCAGTACTTC.

The V call is TRBV4-3, the J call TRBJ2-1, with D possibly being TRBD2 (6 bases). V lost 0 bases to trimming and J lost 7 bases, with 16 bases between them. This CDR3 has 16 amino acids. Looked up from germline, CDR1 is LGHNA and CDR2 is YSLEER. The CDR3 sequence is CASSQDGAGIDNEQFF. DNA of the CDR3: TGCGCCAGCAGCCAAGATGGGGCGGGAATTGATAATGAGCAGTTCTTC.

The CDR3 nucleotides are TGCGCCAGCAGCCACTCGGACACGAGCTCTGGAAACACCATATATTTT. Protein: CASSHSDTSSGNTIYF. V gene TRBV4-1 combines with J gene TRBJ1-3; possibly TRBD1 for D (5 bases). This CDR3 comprises 16 residues. CDR1 MGHRA and CDR2 YSYEKL come from the germline V gene. V was clipped by 3 bases and J by 0 bases, with 12 bases between them.

This rearrangement joins TRBV13 to TRBJ1-2, with D perhaps matching TRBD1 (5 bases). This CDR3 has 14 residues. From germline, CDR1 is PRHDT and CDR2 FYEKMQ (reference sequence). Between the trimmed V and J ends, which lost 1 base and 5 bases, there was a span of 11 bases. The chain's CDR3 is CASSLETAGYGYTF. The CDR3, as DNA: TGTGCCAGCAGCTTAGAGACAGCCGGTTATGGCTACACCTTC.

This rearrangement joins TRBV4-1 to TRBJ2-3; D ambiguous. The CDR3 spans 15 residues. CDR1 and CDR2 from the germline V gene are MGHRA and YSYEKL. The V gene lost 1 base and the J gene lost 1 base, with 9 bases spanning the gap. CDR3 region: CASSQGRYGTDTQYF. As DNA, the CDR3 is TGCGCCAGCAGCCAAGGCAGATACGGCACAGATACGCAGTATTTT.

J is TRBJ2-1 and V is TRBV6-1, with D maybe TRBD2 (7 bases). The CDR3 consists of 16 residues. The germline gives CDR1 MNHNS, CDR2 SASEGT. Deletions cut 1 base from V and 7 bases from J, with 17 bases between. CDR3 DNA sequence: TGTGCCAGCAGTGAAGGGGGGGGCTTCAGTAGGAATGAGCAGTTCTTC. Amino acids: CASSEGGGFSRNEQFF.

CDR3 in amino acids: CASSQGPQPQHF. In nucleotides, the CDR3 is TGTGCCAGCAGCCAGGGGCCCCAGCCCCAGCATTTT. The chain joins TRBV28 to TRBJ1-5; possible D gene TRBD1, 6 bases. CDR3 length: 12 amino acids. Germline V lookup: CDR1 MDHEN, CDR2 SYDVKM. V was clipped by 6 bases and J by 7 bases, with 10 bases between them.

CDR3 nucleotides: TGTGCCAGTAGTCGCCGGGAATTCAGCTACGAGCAGTACTTC. Its protein is CASSRREFSYEQYF. This rearrangement joins TRBV19 to TRBJ2-7; TRBD2 is a possible D gene (5 bases). V was trimmed by 5 bases and J by 3 bases, leaving 14 bases between them. In germline, CDR1 is LNHDA, CDR2 SQIVND (reference sequence). The CDR3 loop spans 14 amino acids.

This clone was recorded once. The rearrangement links TRBV29-1 to TRBJ2-7, with a possible D match to TRBD1 (5 bases). The CDR3 totals 12 residues. Germline CDR1 SQVTM, CDR2 ANQGSEA. Trimming removed 4 bases at V and 3 bases at J, with 10 bases between. In nucleotides, the CDR3 is TGCAGCGTTGGCGACAGAAACTACGAGCAGTACTTC. This encodes CSVGDRNYEQYF.

The chain links TRBV25-1 to TRBJ2-1; 10 nucleotides align to TRBD1. V was pared by 4 bases and J by 5 bases, with 8 bases of the junction left unmatched. Germline loops: CDR1 MGHDK, CDR2 SYGVNS. The CDR3 sequence is 16 residues long. The DNA of the CDR3 is TGTGCCAGCAGTGGCCAAGACAGGGGGCTCGACAATGAGCAGTTCTTC. Protein: CASSGQDRGLDNEQFF.

The V call is TRBV27, the J call TRBJ1-2; TRBD1 is a possible D gene (6 bases). The CDR3 is 15 amino acids. Germline V gene sequence: CDR1 MNHEY, CDR2 SMNVEV (reference sequence). With 5 bases removed from V and 5 bases from J, the gap between germline ends came to 18 bases. The CDR3 sequence is CASSNTGIPRYGYTF. The CDR3 nucleotides are TGTGCCAGCAGTAATACAGGGATCCCGAGGTATGGCTACACCTTC.